A single T cell receptor beta chain is shown here with its context. Measured with immunoSEQ multiplex PCR; TCRdb has only the in-frame clones, and not every one. The table has 200,000 to 300,000 clones, just under 85% seen once. This sample was taken from a study of blood T cell repertoires in COVID-19. CDR3 length: 21 residues. CDR1 and CDR2 from the germline V gene are MGHRA and YSYEKL. Trimming at V came to 3 bases and at J to 2 bases, leaving 20 bases not matched to a gene. Material for sequencing was peripheral blood. This chain uses TRBV4-1 with TRBJ1-4, with 8 bases identical to TRBD1. The origin of this receptor is a woman in her fifties or sixties with active or convalescent COVID-19. The CDR3 region is CASSHPKEGQAQFWTNEKLFF. DNA for the CDR3: TGCGCCAGCAGCCACCCGAAGGAGGGACAGGCCCAGTTTTGGACTAATGAAAAACTGTTTTTT.